These 10 T cell receptor beta chains came from one sample sequenced in a study of shared clonotypes between healthy human individuals. Assay used: immunoSEQ multiplex PCR; TCRdb lists only in-frame clones, some missing. The sample contains 2 million or so clones, 85% to 95% of which appear only once. CD45RO-negative CD8 cells positively selected for CCR7 made up the naive population, which excluded terminally differentiated effector memory CD45RA+ cells. Sequenced material: naive CD8+ T cells sorted from blood. These receptors all come from a man aged 18 to 29 in good health.

Regarding this clone: The same CDR3 also results from other DNA sequences found in this sample. This sequence joins TRBV11-1 and TRBJ2-7; D uncertain. The CDR3 loop spans 13 amino acids. V lost 3 bases to trimming and J lost 2 bases, with 8 bases between them. The germline V gene has CDR1 SGHAT and CDR2 FQDESV (reference sequence). The CDR3 DNA follows: TGTGCCAGCAGCTTGGGCAGGACCTACGAGCAGTACTTC. Translating it yields CASSLGRTYEQYF. Full variable domain (outside the CDR3, taken from reference TRBV11-1 and TRBJ2-7): EAEVAQSPRYKITEKSQAVAFWCDPISGHATLYWYRQILGQGPELLVQFQDESVVDDSQLPKDRFSAERLKGVDSTLKIQPAELGDSAMYLCASSLGRTYEQYFGPGTRLTVT.

This clone was picked up one time. The genes are TRBV18 and TRBJ2-7, with D tentatively TRBD1 or TRBD2 (5 bases each). Germline-derived CDR1 and CDR2 are KGHSH and LQKENI. V was shortened by 2 bases and J by 0 bases, with 11 bases between the two germline ends. The CDR3 is 15 amino acids. CDR3 loop: CASSPSLGASYEQYF. CDR3 bases: TGTGCCAGCTCACCAAGTCTCGGGGCCTCCTACGAGCAGTACTTC. Using reference TRBV18 and TRBJ2-7 for the parts outside the CDR3, the full variable domain is NAGVMQNPRHLVRRRGQEARLRCSPMKGHSHVYWYRQLPEEGLKFMVYLQKENIIDESGMPKERFSAEFPKEGPSILRIQQVVRGDSAAYFCASSPSLGASYEQYFGPGTRLTVT.

The V call is TRBV5-6, the J call TRBJ2-7; D is undetermined. The CDR3 sequence is 12 residues long. Trimming took 2 bases from V and 3 from J, leaving 6 bases between them. Germline V gene lookup returns CDR1 SGHDT and CDR2 YYEEEE. CDR3 nucleotide sequence: TGTGCCAGCAGCTTTTTCGACTACGAGCAGTACTTC. Its protein product is CASSFFDYEQYF.

The chain uses TRBV20-1 and TRBJ2-1; weak D call: TRBD2 (5 bases). The germline V gene has CDR1 DFQATT and CDR2 SNEGSKA (reference sequence). V was clipped by 4 bases and J by 7 bases, with 8 bases between them. This CDR3 is 11 amino acids long. The CDR3 here is CSAKLVNEQFF. DNA of the CDR3: TGCAGTGCTAAACTAGTTAATGAGCAGTTCTTC.

V gene TRBV4-3 combines with J gene TRBJ2-3, with 10 bases aligning to TRBD2. Germline V gene lookup returns CDR1 LGHNA and CDR2 YSLEER. After removal of 2 bases from V and 5 bases from J, the junction contained 7 bases not matched to a gene. The CDR3 length is 16 residues. The CDR3 DNA sequence: TGCGCCAGCAGCCAATCTCTAGCGGGAGAGTTAGATACGCAGTATTTT. Residues: CASSQSLAGELDTQYF.

A word on this clone: The sample holds other DNA sequences that translate to the same CDR3. This chain links TRBV9 with TRBJ1-1, with D tentatively TRBD1 (6 bases). The CDR3 is made up of 13 amino acids. CDR1 is SGDLS, CDR2 YYNGEE, per germline. V gave up 3 bases and J gave up 2 bases, with 8 bases separating them. This CDR3 reads CASSAGTNTEAFF. In nucleotides, the CDR3 is TGTGCCAGCAGCGCCGGGACAAACACTGAAGCTTTCTTT.

Notes on this clone: Different DNA sequences within this sample yield the same CDR3. This chain joins TRBV6-1 and TRBJ2-3, with D possibly matching TRBD1 (5 bases). Germline V gene lookup returns CDR1 MNHNS and CDR2 SASEGT. The length of the CDR3 is 16 residues. Trimming shortened V by 2 bases and J by 8 bases, and 20 bases separated the two germline ends. The CDR3 loop is CASSETGSPGPFTQYF. CDR3 nucleotide sequence: TGTGCCAGCAGTGAAACAGGTAGCCCAGGACCCTTTACGCAGTATTTT.

The chain combines TRBV4-1 with TRBJ2-1; possibly TRBD2 for D (6 bases). The CDR3 extends over 17 amino acids. CDR1 and CDR2 from the germline V gene are MGHRA and YSYEKL. V gave up 0 bases and J gave up 4 bases, with 16 bases separating them. The chain's CDR3 is CASSQDPADYGYNEQFF. CDR3 in DNA: TGCGCCAGCAGCCAAGATCCGGCGGACTATGGTTACAATGAGCAGTTCTTC.

The chain is built from TRBV2 and TRBJ2-5; 9 bases map to TRBD1. CDR1 SNHLY and CDR2 FYNNEI come from the germline V gene. Germline trimming cut 9 bases from V and 3 bases from J; bases unmatched to any gene: 5. This CDR3 comprises 13 residues. Here the CDR3 reads CARRDRAKETQYF. The DNA for the CDR3 is TGTGCCAGGAGGGACAGGGCCAAAGAGACCCAGTACTTC.

This clone was detected once. This same CDR3 is encoded by further DNA sequences in the sample. The chain uses TRBV5-6 and TRBJ2-7; D is possibly TRBD2 (6 bases). This CDR3 region has 13 residues. V dropped 0 bases and J dropped 4 bases, with 8 bases sitting between them. Germline V gives CDR1 SGHDT, CDR2 YYEEEE. For the CDR3, the DNA is TGTGCCAGCAGCTTGGTTCGGGGGTACGAGCAGTACTTC. This sequence encodes CASSLVRGYEQYF.